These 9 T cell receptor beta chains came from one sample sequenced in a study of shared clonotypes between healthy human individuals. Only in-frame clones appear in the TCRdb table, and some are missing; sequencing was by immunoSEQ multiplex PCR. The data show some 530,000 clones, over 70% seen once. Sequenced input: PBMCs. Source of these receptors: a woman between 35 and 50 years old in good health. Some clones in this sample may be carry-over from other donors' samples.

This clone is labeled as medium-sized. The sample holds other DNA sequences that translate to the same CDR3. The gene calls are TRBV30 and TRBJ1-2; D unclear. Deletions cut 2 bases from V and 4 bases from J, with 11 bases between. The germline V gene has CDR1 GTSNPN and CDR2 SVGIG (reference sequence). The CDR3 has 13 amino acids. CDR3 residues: CAWSPGLSYGYTF. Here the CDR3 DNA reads TGTGCCTGGAGTCCTGGCTTAAGCTATGGCTACACCTTC.

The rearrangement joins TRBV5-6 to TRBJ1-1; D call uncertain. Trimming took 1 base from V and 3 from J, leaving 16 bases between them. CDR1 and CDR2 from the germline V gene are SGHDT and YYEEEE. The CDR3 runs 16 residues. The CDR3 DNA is TGTGCCAGCAGCTTGTGGTCTGGACGGATGTACACTGAAGCTTTCTTT. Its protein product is CASSLWSGRMYTEAFF.

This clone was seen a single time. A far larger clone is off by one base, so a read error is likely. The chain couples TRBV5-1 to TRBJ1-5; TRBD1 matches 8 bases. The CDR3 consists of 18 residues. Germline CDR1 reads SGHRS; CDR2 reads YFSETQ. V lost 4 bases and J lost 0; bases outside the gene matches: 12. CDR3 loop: CASSPTAGGASSNQPQHF. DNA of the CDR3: TGCGCCAGCAGCCCGACGGCAGGGGGCGCGAGTAGCAATCAGCCCCAGCATTTT. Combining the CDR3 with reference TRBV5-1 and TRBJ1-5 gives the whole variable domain KAGVTQTPRYLIKTRGQQVTLSCSPISGHRSVSWYQQTPGQGLQFLFEYFSETQRNKGNFPGRFSGRQFSNSRSEMNVSTLELGDSALYLCASSPTAGGASSNQPQHFGDGTRLSIL.

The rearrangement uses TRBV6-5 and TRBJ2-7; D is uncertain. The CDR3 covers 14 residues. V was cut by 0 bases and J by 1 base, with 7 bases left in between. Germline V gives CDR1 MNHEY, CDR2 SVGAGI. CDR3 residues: CASSYSPSSYEQYF. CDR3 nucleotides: TGTGCCAGCAGTTACTCACCCAGTTCCTACGAGCAGTACTTC.

The CDR3 loop is CASSQDNIYSGNTIYF. CDR3 sequence (DNA): TGCGCCAGCAGCCAGGACAATATTTACTCTGGAAACACCATATATTTT. This chain connects TRBV4-1 to TRBJ1-3; D perhaps matches TRBD1 (5 bases). The CDR3 consists of 16 residues. Germline assignment: CDR1 MGHRA and CDR2 YSYEKL. V was pared by 3 bases and J by 0 bases, with 12 bases between.

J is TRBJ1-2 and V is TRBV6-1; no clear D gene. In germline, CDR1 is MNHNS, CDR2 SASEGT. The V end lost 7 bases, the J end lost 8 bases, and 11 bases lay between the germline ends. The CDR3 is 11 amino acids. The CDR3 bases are TGTGCCAGCACAGATTTCGGGGGCTACACCTTC. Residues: CASTDFGGYTF.

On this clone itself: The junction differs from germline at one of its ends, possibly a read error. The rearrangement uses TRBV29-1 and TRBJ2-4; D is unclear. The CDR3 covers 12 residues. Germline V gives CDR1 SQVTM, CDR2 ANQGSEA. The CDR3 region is CSGWSGKNIQHF. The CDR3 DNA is TGCAGCGGGTGGAGTGGCAAAAACATTCAGCACTTC.

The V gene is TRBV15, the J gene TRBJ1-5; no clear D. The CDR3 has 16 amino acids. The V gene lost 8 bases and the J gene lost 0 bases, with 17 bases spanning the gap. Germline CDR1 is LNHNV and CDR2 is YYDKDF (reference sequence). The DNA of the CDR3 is TGTGCCACCTCGCCGGAAGAAGTTTATAGCAATCAGCCCCAGCATTTT. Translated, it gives CATSPEEVYSNQPQHF. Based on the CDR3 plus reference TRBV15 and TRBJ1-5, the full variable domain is DAMVIQNPRYQVTQFGKPVTLSCSQTLNHNVMYWYQQKSSQAPKLLFHYYDKDFNNEADTPDNFQSRRPNTSFCFLDIRSPGLGDTAMYLCATSPEEVYSNQPQHFGDGTRLSIL.

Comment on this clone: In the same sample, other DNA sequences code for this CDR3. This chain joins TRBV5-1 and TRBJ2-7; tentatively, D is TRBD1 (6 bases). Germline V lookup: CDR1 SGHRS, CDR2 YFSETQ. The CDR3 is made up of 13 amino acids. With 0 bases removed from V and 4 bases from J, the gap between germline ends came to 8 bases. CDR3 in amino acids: CASSLVQGYEQYF. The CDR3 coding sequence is TGCGCCAGCAGCTTGGTTCAGGGGTACGAGCAGTACTTC.